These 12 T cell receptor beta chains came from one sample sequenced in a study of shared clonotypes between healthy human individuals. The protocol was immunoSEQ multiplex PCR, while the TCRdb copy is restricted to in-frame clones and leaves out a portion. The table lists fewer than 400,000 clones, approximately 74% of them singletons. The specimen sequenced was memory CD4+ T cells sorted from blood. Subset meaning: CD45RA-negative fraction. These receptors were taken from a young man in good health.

The CDR3 nucleotides read TGCGCCAGCAGTGAGTCGTTCGACAGTTACGAGCAGTACTTC. Translation: CASSESFDSYEQYF. V and J are TRBV10-2 and TRBJ2-7, with D perhaps matching TRBD1 (5 bases). V gave up 0 bases and J gave up 4 bases, with 10 bases separating them. The germline CDR1 and CDR2 sequences are WSHSY and SAAADI. The CDR3 extends over 14 amino acids.

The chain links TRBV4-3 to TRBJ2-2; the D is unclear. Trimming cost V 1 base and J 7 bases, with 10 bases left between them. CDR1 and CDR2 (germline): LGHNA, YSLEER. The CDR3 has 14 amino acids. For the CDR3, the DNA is TGCGCCAGCAGCCAAGTACTTAGTGGCGGGGAGCTGTTTTTT. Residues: CASSQVLSGGELFF.

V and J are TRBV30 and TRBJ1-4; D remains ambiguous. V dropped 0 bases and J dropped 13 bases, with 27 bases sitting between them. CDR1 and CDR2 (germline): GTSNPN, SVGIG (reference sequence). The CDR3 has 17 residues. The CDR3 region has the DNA TGTGCCTGGAGTGTACCGGTCCGAGAGGCGCGTGGGAGCAGACTGTTTTTT. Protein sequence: CAWSVPVREARGSRLFF. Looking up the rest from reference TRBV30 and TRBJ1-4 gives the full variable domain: SQTIHQWPATLVQPVGSPLSLECTVEGTSNPNLYWYRQAAGRGLQLLFYSVGIGQISSEVPQNLSASRPQDRQFILSSKKLLLSDSGFYLCAWSVPVREARGSRLFFGSGTQLSVL.

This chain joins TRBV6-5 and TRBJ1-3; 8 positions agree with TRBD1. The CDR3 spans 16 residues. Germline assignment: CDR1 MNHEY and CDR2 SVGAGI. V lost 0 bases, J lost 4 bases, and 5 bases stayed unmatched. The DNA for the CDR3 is TGTGCCAGCAGTTACTCGCCACAGGGGGAAGGAAACACCATATATTTT. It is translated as CASSYSPQGEGNTIYF.

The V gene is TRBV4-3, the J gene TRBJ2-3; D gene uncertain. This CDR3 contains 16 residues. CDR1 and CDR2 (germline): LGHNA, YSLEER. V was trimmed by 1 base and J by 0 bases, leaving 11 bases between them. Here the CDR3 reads CASSQVGQSSTDTQYF. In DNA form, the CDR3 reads TGCGCCAGCAGCCAAGTCGGCCAGTCGAGCACAGATACGCAGTATTTT.

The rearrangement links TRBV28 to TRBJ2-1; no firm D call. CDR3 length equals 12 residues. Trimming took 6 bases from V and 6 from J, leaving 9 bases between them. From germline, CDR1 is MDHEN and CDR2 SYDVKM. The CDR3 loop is CASSLLSNEQFF. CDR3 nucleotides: TGTGCCAGCAGCCTGTTAAGCAATGAGCAGTTCTTC.

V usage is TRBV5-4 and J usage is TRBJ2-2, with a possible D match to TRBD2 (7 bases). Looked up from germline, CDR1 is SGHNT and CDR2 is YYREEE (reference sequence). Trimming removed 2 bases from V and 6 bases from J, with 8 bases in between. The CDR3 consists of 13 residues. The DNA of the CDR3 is TGTGCCAGCAGCTTCGGGGGGCCCGGGGAGCTGTTTTTT. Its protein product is CASSFGGPGELFF.

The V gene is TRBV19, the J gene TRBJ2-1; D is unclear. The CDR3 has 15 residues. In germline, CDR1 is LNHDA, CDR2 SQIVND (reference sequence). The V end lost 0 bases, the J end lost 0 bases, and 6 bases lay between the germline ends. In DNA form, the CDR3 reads TGTGCCAGTAGTATAGAACGCCACTCCTACAATGAGCAGTTCTTC. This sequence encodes CASSIERHSYNEQFF.

The CDR3 sequence: CASSVLAGAEAYEQYF. Written as DNA, the CDR3 is TGTGCCAGCAGCGTGCTAGCGGGAGCCGAGGCCTACGAGCAGTACTTC. The J gene is TRBJ2-7, the V gene TRBV7-2; TRBD2 agrees at 10 bases. Trimming took 5 bases from V and 2 from J; bases not matched to a gene: 9. Germline-derived CDR1 and CDR2 are SGHTA and FQGNSA. The CDR3 extends over 16 amino acids.

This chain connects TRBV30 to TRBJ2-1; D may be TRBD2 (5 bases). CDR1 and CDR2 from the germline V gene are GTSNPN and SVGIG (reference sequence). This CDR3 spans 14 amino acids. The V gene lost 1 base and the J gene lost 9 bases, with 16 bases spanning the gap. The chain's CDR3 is CAWSEIREGGEQFF. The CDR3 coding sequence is TGTGCCTGGAGTGAGATACGAGAGGGTGGTGAGCAGTTCTTC. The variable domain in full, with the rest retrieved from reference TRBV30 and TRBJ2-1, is SQTIHQWPATLVQPVGSPLSLECTVEGTSNPNLYWYRQAAGRGLQLLFYSVGIGQISSEVPQNLSASRPQDRQFILSSKKLLLSDSGFYLCAWSEIREGGEQFFGPGTRLTVL.

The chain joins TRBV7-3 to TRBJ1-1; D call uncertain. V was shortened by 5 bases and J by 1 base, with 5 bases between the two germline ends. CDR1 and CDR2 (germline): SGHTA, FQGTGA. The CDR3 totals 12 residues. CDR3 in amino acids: CASSPPNTEAFF. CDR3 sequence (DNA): TGTGCCAGCAGCCCACCGAACACTGAAGCTTTCTTT.

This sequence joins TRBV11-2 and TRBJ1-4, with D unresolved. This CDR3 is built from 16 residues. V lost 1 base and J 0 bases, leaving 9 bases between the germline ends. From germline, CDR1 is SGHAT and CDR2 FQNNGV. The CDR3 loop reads CASSLAAHATNEKLFF. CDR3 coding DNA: TGTGCCAGCAGCTTAGCGGCCCACGCAACTAATGAAAAACTGTTTTTT.